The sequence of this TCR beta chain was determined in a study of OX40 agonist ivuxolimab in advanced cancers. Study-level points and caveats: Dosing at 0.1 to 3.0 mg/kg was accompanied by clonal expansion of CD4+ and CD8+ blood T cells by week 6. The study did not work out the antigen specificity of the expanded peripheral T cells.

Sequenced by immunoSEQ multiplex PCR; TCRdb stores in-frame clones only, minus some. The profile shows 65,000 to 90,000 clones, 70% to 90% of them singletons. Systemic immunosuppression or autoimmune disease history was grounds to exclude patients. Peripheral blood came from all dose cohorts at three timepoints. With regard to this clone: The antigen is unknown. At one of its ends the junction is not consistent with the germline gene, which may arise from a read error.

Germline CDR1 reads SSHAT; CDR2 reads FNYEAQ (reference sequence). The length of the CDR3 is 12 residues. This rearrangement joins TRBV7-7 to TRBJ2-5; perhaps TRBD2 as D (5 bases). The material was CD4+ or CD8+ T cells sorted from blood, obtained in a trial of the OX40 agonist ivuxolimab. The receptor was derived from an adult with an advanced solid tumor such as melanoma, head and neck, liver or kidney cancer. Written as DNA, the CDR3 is TGTGCTAGCAGCTTAGCGCAAGAGACCCAGTACTTC. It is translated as CASSLAQETQYF.